This TCR beta chain was sequenced in a study of T cell repertoires in cytomegalovirus infection. Background on the study: Matching HLA type and CMV infection were both indicated by public TCR beta signatures.

TCRdb independently ran MiXCR on the reads; one entry per CDR3 protein. This sample carries approximately 550,000 distinct CDR3 sequences, approximately 15% of them seen once, and the ten largest clones take roughly a quarter. This clonotype was counted only a few times. This CDR3 is 15 amino acids long. The V gene's germline CDR1 is SGHNT and CDR2 YYREEE (reference sequence). V was pared by 2 bases and J by 3 bases, with 8 bases of the junction left unmatched. Sample: CD8+ T cells from PBMCs. The receptor was derived from a human donor in good health (CMV status not recorded). Some clones in this sample may be carry-over from other donors' samples. This chain links TRBV5-4 with TRBJ2-7; 7 nucleotides align to TRBD1. CDR3 loop: CASSLETGLFYEQYF. CDR3 coding DNA: TGTGCCAGCAGCTTAGAGACAGGGCTTTTCTACGAGCAGTACTTC.